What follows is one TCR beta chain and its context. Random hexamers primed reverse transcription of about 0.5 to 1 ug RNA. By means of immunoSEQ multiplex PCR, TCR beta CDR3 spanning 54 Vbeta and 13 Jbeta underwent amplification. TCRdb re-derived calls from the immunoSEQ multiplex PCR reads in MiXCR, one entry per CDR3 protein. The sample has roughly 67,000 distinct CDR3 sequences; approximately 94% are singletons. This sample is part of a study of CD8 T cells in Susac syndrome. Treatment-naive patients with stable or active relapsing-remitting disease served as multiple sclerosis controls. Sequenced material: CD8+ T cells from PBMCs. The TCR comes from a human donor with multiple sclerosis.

CDR3 sequence reads: CASSLAQSSSYNSPLHF. The DNA for the CDR3 is TGTGCCAGCAGCTTAGCGCAGTCCAGCTCCTATAATTCACCCCTCCACTTT. The chain employs TRBV7-2 and TRBJ1-6; D ambiguous. The CDR3 extends over 17 amino acids. V was shortened by 0 bases and J by 0 bases, with 9 bases between the two germline ends. Germline V lookup: CDR1 SGHTA, CDR2 FQGNSA.